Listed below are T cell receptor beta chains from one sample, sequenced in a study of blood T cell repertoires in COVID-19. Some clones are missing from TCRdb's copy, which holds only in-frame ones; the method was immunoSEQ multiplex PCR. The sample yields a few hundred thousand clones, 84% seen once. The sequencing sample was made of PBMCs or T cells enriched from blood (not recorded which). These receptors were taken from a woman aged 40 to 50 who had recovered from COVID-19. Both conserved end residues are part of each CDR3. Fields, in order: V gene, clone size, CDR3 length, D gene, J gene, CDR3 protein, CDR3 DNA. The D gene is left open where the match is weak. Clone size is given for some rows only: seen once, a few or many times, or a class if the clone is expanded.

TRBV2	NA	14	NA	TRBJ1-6	CASSGTSRDSPLHF	TGTGCCAGCAGTGGGACATCCCGGGATTCACCCCTCCACTTT
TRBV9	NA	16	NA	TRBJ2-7	CASSVGSNEATYEQYF	TGTGCCAGCAGCGTAGGTTCCAACGAGGCTACCTACGAGCAGTACTTC
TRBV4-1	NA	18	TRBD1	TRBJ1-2	CASSPGTGLFYVPNGYTF	TGCGCCAGCAGCCCCGGGACAGGGCTCTTTTACGTACCCAATGGCTACACCTTC
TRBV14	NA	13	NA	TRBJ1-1	CASSRDMNTEAFF	TGTGCCAGCAGCCGGGACATGAACACTGAAGCTTTCTTT
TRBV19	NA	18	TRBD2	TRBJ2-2	CASSISPTSGRVTGELFF	TGTGCCAGTAGTATCTCCCCAACTAGCGGGAGAGTCACCGGGGAGCTGTTTTTT
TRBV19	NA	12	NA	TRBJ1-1	CASSTGVTEAFF	TGTGCCAGTAGTACCGGGGTCACTGAAGCTTTCTTT
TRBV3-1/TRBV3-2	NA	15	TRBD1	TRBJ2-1	CASSLNRGPYNEQFF	TGTGCCAGCAGCCTAAACAGGGGGCCCTACAATGAGCAGTTCTTC
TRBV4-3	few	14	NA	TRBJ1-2	CASSLNRQGYGYTF	TGCGCCAGCAGTCTCAATAGGCAGGGCTATGGCTACACCTTC
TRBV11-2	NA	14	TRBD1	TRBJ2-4	CASSSRRTGNIQYF	TGTGCCAGCAGCTCCCGTAGGACAGGGAACATTCAGTACTTC
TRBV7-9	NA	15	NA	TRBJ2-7	CASSPPGGNTYGQYF	TGTGCCAGCAGCCCCCCCGGCGGGAATACTTACGGGCAGTACTTC
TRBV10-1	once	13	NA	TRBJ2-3	CASSETGWDTQYF	TGCGCCAGCAGTGAGACAGGTTGGGATACGCAGTATTTT
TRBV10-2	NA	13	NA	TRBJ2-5	CASSEARRETQYF	TGCGCCAGCAGTGAGGCCCGGAGGGAGACCCAGTACTTC
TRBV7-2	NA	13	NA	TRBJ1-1	CASSLVENTEAFF	TGTGCCAGCAGCTTAGTAGAGAACACTGAAGCTTTCTTT
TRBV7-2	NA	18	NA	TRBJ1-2	CASSPSPPGGHLGMGYTF	NA
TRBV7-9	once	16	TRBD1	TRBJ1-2	CASSLAPGTGGAGYTF	TGTGCCAGCAGCTTAGCCCCCGGGACAGGGGGCGCGGGCTACACCTTC
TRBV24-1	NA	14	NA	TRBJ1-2	CATSDSAGADGYTF	TGTGCCACCAGTGATTCGGCAGGGGCAGATGGCTACACCTTC
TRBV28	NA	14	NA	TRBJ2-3	CASSEGGQTDTQYF	TGTGCCAGCTCGGAAGGTGGACAGACAGATACGCAGTATTTT
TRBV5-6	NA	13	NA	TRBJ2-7	CASSSGHPYEQYF	TGTGCCAGCAGCTCGGGACATCCCTACGAGCAGTACTTC
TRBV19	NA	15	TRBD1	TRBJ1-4	CASSAQGGLDEKLFF	TGTGCCAGTAGTGCCCAGGGGGGCTTAGATGAAAAACTGTTTTTT
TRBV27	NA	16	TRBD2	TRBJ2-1	CASSPGTSGVYNEQFF	TGTGCCAGCAGTCCAGGGACTAGCGGGGTCTACAATGAGCAGTTCTTC
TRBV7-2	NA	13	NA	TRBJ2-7	CASSLALSYEQYF	TGTGCCAGCAGCTTAGCTCTATCCTACGAGCAGTACTTC
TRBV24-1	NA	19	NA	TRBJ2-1	CATSDPPGWSGSSYNEQFF	TGTGCCACCAGTGATCCCCCCGGGTGGAGCGGAAGCTCCTACAATGAGCAGTTCTTC
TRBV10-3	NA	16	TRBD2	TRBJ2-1	CAITRVWLADYNEQFF	TGTGCCATCACCAGGGTTTGGCTAGCGGACTACAATGAGCAGTTCTTC
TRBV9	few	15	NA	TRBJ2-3	CASSGLGTSTDTQYF	TGTGCCAGCAGCGGTTTAGGGACTAGCACAGATACGCAGTATTTT
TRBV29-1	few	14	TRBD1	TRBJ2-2	CSARGLVNTGELFF	TGCAGCGCCAGGGGGCTGGTGAACACCGGGGAGCTGTTTTTT
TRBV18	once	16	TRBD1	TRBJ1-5	CASSPPGTGERQPQHF	TGTGCCAGCTCACCGCCCGGGACAGGGGAAAGGCAGCCCCAGCATTTT
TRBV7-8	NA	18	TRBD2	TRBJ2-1	CASSNPGTSGRNYNEQFF	TGTGCCAGCAGTAACCCCGGGACTAGCGGGAGGAACTACAATGAGCAGTTCTTC
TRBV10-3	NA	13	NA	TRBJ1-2	CAINDSPRGGYTF	TGTGCCATCAACGACAGTCCAAGGGGTGGCTACACCTTC
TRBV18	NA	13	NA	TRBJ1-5	CASSLGRGQPQHF	TGTGCCAGCTCCCTCGGCAGGGGACAGCCCCAGCATTTT
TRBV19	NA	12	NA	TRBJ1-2	CASSGQNYGYTF	TGTGCCAGTAGTGGACAAAACTATGGCTACACCTTC
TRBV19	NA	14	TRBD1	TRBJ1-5	CASQGDLGNQPQHF	TGTGCCAGCCAGGGGGACCTGGGCAATCAGCCCCAGCATTTT
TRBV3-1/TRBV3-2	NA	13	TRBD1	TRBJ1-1	CASSQGDRGTFFF	TGTGCCAGCAGCCAAGGGGACAGGGGAACTTTTTTCTTT
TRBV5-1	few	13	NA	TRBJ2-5	CASSGGRGETQYF	TGCGCCAGCAGCGGAGGCAGGGGAGAGACCCAGTACTTC
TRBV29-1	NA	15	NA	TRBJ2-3	CSVDSGLVRADTQYF	TGCAGCGTTGATTCTGGCCTAGTCCGTGCAGATACGCAGTATTTT
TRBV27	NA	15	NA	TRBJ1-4	CASSTYSATNEKLFF	TGTGCCAGCAGTACCTATTCGGCAACTAATGAAAAACTGTTTTTT
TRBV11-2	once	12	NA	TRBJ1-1	CASSFTGLGAFF	TGTGCCAGCAGCTTCACAGGGCTGGGCGCTTTCTTT
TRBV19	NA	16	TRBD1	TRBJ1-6	CASSNRGGSYNSPLHF	TGTGCCAGTAGTAACAGGGGTGGCTCCTATAATTCACCCCTCCACTTT
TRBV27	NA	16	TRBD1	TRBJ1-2	CASSRDRGKTNYGYTF	TGTGCCAGCAGCCGGGACAGGGGAAAAACGAACTATGGCTACACCTTC
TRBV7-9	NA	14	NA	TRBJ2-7	CASSLLRTPTEQYF	TGTGCCAGCAGCTTATTAAGGACACCTACCGAGCAGTACTTC
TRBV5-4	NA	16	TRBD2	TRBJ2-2	CASSLGLAGVTGELFF	TGTGCCAGCAGCTTGGGACTAGCGGGAGTCACCGGGGAGCTGTTTTTT
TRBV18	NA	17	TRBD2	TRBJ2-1	CASSPPVGRTVYNEQFF	TGTGCCAGCTCACCACCAGTCGGGAGGACGGTATACAATGAGCAGTTCTTC
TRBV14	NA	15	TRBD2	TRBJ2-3	CASSQRDYRTDTQYF	TGTGCCAGCAGTCAACGGGACTATAGAACAGATACGCAGTATTTT
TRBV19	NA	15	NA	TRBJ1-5	CASSITRHSNQPQHF	TGTGCCAGTAGTATAACCAGGCATAGCAATCAGCCCCAGCATTTT
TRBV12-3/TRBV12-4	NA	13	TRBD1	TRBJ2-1	CASSTGGRNEQFF	TGTGCCAGCAGCACAGGGGGAAGGAATGAGCAGTTCTTC
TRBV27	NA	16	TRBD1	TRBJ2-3	CASNPRDRGPTDTQYF	TGTGCCAGCAACCCACGGGACAGGGGACCCACAGATACGCAGTATTTT
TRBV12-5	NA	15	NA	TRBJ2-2	CASGLGLLNTGELFF	TGTGCTAGTGGTTTGGGACTTCTGAACACCGGGGAGCTGTTTTTT
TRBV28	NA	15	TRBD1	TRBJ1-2	CASSHQGTGVGGYTF	TGTGCCAGCAGTCATCAGGGGACAGGGGTAGGAGGCTACACCTTC
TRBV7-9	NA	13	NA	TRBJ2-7	CASSSGQFYEQYF	TGTGCCAGCAGCTCCGGACAATTCTACGAGCAGTACTTC